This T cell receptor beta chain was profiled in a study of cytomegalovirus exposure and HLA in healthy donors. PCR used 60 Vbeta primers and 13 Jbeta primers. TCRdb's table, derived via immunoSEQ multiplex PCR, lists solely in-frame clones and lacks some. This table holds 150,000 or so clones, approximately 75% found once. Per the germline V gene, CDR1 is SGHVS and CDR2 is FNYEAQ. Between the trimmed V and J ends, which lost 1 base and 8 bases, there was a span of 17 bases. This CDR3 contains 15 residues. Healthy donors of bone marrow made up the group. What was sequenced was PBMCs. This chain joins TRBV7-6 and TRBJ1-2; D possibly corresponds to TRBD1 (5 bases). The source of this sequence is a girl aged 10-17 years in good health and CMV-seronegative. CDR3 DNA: TGTGCCAGCAGCTTAGGGGCCACGGGGGGAGGCGGCTACACCTTC. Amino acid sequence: CASSLGATGGGGYTF.